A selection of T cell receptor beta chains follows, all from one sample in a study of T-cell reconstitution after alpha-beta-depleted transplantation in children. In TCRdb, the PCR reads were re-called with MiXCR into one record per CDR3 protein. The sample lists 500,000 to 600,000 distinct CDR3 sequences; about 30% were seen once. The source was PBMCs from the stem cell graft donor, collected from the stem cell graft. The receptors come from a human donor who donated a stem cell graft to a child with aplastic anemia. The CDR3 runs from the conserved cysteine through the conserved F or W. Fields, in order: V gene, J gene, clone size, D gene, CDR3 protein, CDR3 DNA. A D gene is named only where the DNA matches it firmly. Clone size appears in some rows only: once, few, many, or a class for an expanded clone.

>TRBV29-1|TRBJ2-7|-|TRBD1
CSIPVGGPEKEQYF
TGCAGCATCCCCGTAGGGGGCCCTGAGAAGGAGCAGTACTTC
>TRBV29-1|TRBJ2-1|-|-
CSVAKDSTYNEQFF
TGCAGCGTTGCGAAGGATTCAACATACAATGAGCAGTTCTTC
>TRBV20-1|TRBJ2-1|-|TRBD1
CSAYRGAEQFF
TGCAGTGCGTACAGGGGGGCTGAGCAGTTCTTC
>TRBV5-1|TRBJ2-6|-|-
CASKDVGANVLTF
TGCGCCAGCAAAGATGTGGGGGCCAACGTCCTGACTTTC
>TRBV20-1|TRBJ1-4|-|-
CSARATTNEKLFF
TGCAGTGCTAGAGCGACAACTAATGAAAAACTGTTTTTT
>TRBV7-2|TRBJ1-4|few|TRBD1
CASSLGNRDRRGKLFF
TGTGCCAGCAGCTTGGGGAATCGGGACCGCAGGGGGAAACTGTTTTTT
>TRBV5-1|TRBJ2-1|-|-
CASSLESGVAQFF
TGCGCCAGCAGCTTGGAATCCGGAGTAGCGCAGTTCTTC
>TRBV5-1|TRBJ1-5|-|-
CASSPLSGLDQPQHF
TGCGCCAGCAGCCCGTTAAGTGGGCTTGATCAGCCCCAGCATTTT
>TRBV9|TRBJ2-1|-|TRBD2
CASSVGGSTNNEQFF
TGTGCCAGCAGCGTGGGCGGGAGTACTAACAATGAGCAGTTCTTC
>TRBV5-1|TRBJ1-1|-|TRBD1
CASSLQGLDFNTEAFF
TGCGCCAGCAGCCTACAGGGGCTAGACTTCAACACTGAAGCTTTCTTT
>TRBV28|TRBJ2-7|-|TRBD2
CASLSGRYEQYF
TGTGCCAGCCTCAGCGGGAGGTACGAGCAGTACTTC
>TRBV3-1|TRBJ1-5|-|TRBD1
CASSLGTGTIHQPQHF
TGTGCCAGCAGCCTCGGGACAGGCACAATCCACCAGCCCCAGCATTTT
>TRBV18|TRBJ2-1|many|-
CASSPQGYNEQFF
TGTGCCAGCTCACCCCAGGGGTACAATGAGCAGTTCTTC
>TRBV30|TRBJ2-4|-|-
CAWSVRPSIAKNIQYF
TGTGCCTGGAGTGTCCGACCTTCTATAGCCAAAAACATTCAGTACTTC
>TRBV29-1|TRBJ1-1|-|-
CSVGAGGGEAFF
TGCAGCGTTGGTGCTGGGGGAGGTGAAGCTTTCTTT
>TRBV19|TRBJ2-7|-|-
CASSMGAVIGEQYF
TGTGCCAGTAGTATGGGGGCAGTCATCGGCGAGCAGTACTTC
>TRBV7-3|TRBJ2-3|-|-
CASSPRPSTDTQYF
TGTGCCAGCAGCCCCCGACCCAGCACAGATACGCAGTATTTT
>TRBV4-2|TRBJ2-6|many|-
CASSQGESSGANVLTF
TGTGCCAGCAGCCAAGGTGAGAGCTCTGGGGCCAACGTCCTGACTTTC
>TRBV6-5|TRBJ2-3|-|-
CATVRQDPTDTQYF
TGTGCCACAGTTCGGCAGGACCCGACAGATACGCAGTATTTT
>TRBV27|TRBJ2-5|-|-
CASSLGGGRLDRETQYF
TGTGCCAGCAGTTTGGGGGGGGGCAGGCTTGACCGAGAGACCCAGTACTTC
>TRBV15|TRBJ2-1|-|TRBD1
CATSSRPGQASYNEQFF
TGTGCCACCAGCAGTAGGCCGGGACAGGCGTCCTACAATGAGCAGTTCTTC
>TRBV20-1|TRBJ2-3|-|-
CSAIDRNTDTQYF
TGCAGTGCTATTGACAGAAACACAGATACGCAGTATTTT
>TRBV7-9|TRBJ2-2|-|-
CASSLAPVINTGELFF
TGTGCCAGCAGCTTAGCTCCGGTGATCAACACCGGGGAGCTGTTTTTT
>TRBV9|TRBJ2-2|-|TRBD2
CASSVDIGRGSQGHPGELFF
TGTGCCAGCAGCGTAGATATAGGGCGCGGGAGTCAAGGGCACCCGGGGGAGCTGTTTTTT
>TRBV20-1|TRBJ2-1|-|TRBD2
CSASAGTSGHNEQFF
TGCAGTGCTAGCGCCGGGACTAGCGGGCACAATGAGCAGTTCTTC
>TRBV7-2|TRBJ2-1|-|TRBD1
CASSPRRWTGPYNEQFF
TGTGCCAGCAGCCCGAGGCGGTGGACAGGTCCCTACAATGAGCAGTTCTTC
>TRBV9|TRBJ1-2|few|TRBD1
CASSGTGGYGYTF
TGTGCCAGCAGCGGGACAGGGGGCTATGGCTACACCTTC
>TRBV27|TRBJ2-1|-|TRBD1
CASRLQTGGAYNEQFF
TGTGCCAGCAGACTTCAGACAGGGGGCGCCTACAATGAGCAGTTCTTC
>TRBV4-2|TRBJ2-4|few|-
CASSQEGGTKNIQYF
TGTGCCAGCAGCCAAGAGGGCGGAACTAAAAACATTCAGTACTTC
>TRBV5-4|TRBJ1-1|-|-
CASSLVTSTEAFF
TGTGCCAGCAGCTTGGTAACATCTACTGAAGCTTTCTTT
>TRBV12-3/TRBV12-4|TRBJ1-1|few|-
CASSLIVGRNTEAFF
TGTGCCAGCAGTTTAATCGTGGGGAGGAACACTGAAGCTTTCTTT
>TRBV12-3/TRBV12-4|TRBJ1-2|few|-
CASSFRTGGYTF
TGTGCCAGCAGTTTCCGGACCGGTGGCTACACCTTC
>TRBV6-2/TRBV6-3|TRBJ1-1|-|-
CASSPGWGEPTMNTEAFF
TGTGCCAGCAGCCCAGGATGGGGGGAACCAACGATGAACACTGAAGCTTTCTTT
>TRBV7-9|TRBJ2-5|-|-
CASSPLSVSQETQYF
TGTGCCAGCAGCCCACTTAGCGTTTCCCAAGAGACCCAGTACTTC
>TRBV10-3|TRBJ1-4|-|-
CAISGQGLTNEKLFF
TGTGCCATCAGTGGACAAGGATTAACTAATGAAAAACTGTTTTTT
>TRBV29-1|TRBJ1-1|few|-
CSVVGGAAEAFF
TGCAGCGTTGTTGGTGGGGCGGCTGAAGCTTTCTTT
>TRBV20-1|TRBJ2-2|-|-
CSAQEGGQMNTGELFF
TGCAGTGCCCAAGAGGGGGGACAGATGAACACCGGGGAGCTGTTTTTT
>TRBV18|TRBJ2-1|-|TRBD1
CASSPLRQGISDEQFF
TGTGCCAGCTCACCACTGCGACAGGGGATTTCGGATGAGCAGTTCTTC
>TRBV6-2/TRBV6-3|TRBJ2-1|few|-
CASSYLVSPSNEQFF
TGTGCCAGCAGTTATCTAGTATCCCCTTCCAATGAGCAGTTCTTC
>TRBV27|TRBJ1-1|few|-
CASSFQGLQNTEAFF
TGTGCCAGCAGTTTTCAGGGGCTCCAGAACACTGAAGCTTTCTTT
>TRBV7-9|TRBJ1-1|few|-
CASSFYNGFAFF
TGTGCCAGCAGCTTCTACAATGGGTTTGCTTTCTTT
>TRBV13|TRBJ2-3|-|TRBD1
CASSLGPGFFRQGPRILGDTQYF
TGTGCCAGCAGCCTCGGCCCCGGGTTCTTTCGACAGGGGCCCCGGATCTTAGGAGATACGCAGTATTTT
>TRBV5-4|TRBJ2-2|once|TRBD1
CASSSNTGTGKNTGELFF
TGTGCCAGCAGCTCCAATACCGGGACAGGAAAGAACACCGGGGAGCTGTTTTTT
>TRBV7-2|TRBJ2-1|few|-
CASKYGAAYYEQFF
TGTGCCAGCAAATACGGGGCGGCGTATTATGAGCAGTTCTTC
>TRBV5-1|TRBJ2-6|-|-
CASSKSTGANVLTF
TGCGCCAGCAGCAAGTCCACTGGGGCCAACGTCCTGACTTTC
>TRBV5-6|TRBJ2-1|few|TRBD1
CASSLRDRVESTYNEQFF
TGTGCCAGCAGCCTCCGGGACAGGGTGGAAAGCACCTACAATGAGCAGTTCTTC
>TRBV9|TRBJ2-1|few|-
CASSVGLVGSNEQFF
TGTGCCAGCAGCGTAGGGCTAGTGGGAAGCAATGAGCAGTTCTTC